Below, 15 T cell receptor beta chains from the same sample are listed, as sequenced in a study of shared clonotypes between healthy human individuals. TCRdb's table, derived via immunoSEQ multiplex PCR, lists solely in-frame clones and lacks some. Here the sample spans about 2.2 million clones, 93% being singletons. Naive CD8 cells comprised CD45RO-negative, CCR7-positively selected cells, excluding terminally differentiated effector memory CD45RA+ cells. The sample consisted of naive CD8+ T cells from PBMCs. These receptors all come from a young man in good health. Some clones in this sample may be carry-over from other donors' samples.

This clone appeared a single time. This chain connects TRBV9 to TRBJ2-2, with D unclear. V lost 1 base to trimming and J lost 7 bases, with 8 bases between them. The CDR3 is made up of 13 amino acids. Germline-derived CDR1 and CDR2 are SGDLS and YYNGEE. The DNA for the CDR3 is TGTGCCAGCAGCGTATCTGGGGTCGGGGAGCTGTTTTTT. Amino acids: CASSVSGVGELFF. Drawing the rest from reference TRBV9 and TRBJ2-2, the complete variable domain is DSGVTQTPKHLITATGQRVTLRCSPRSGDLSVYWYQQSLDQGLQFLIQYYNGEERAKGNILERFSAQQFPDLHSELNLSSLELGDSALYFCASSVSGVGELFFGEGSRLTVL.

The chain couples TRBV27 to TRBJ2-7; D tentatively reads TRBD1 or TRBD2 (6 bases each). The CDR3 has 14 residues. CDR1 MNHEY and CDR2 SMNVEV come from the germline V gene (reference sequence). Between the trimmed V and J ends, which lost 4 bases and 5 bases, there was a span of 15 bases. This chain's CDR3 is CASSSSGGPNEQYF. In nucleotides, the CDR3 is TGTGCCAGCAGTTCCTCTGGGGGGCCCAACGAGCAGTACTTC.

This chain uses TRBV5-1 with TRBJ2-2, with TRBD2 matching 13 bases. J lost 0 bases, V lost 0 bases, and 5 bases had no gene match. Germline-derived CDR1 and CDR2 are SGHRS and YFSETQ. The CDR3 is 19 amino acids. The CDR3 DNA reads TGCGCCAGCAGCTTGGGGACTAGCGGGAGCTACGCGAACACCGGGGAGCTGTTTTTT. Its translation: CASSLGTSGSYANTGELFF.

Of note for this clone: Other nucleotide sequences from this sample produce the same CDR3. This CDR3 reads CASSPSSSSYNEQFF. The CDR3 nucleotides are TGCGCCAGCAGCCCCTCTTCGAGTTCCTACAATGAGCAGTTCTTC. The chain recombines TRBV4-1 with TRBJ2-1, with unresolved D. Germline CDR1 reads MGHRA; CDR2 reads YSYEKL. The CDR3 sequence is 15 residues long. Trimming cost V 4 bases and J 1 base, with 11 bases left between them.

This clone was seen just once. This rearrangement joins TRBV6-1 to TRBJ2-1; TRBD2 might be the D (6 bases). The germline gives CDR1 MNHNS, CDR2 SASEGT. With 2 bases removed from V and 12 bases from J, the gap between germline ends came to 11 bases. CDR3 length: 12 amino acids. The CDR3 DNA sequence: TGTGCCAGCAGTGAAAGGCCCGGGGGGCAGTTCTTC. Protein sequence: CASSERPGGQFF.

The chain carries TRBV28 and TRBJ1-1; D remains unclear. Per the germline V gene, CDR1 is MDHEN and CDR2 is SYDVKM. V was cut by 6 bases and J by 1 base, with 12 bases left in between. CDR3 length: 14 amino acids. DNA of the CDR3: TGTGCCAGCAGCCCGACCTGGCAGAACACTGAAGCTTTCTTT. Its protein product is CASSPTWQNTEAFF.

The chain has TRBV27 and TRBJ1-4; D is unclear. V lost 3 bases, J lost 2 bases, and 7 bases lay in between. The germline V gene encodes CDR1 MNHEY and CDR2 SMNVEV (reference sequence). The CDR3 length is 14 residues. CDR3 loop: CASSFVGTNEKLFF. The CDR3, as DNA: TGTGCCAGCAGTTTCGTGGGGACTAATGAAAAACTGTTTTTT.

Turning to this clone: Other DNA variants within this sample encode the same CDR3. The CDR3 sequence: CASSLAQGTTEAFF. The CDR3 DNA sequence: TGCGCCAGCAGCTTGGCTCAAGGCACCACTGAAGCTTTCTTT. This chain connects TRBV5-1 to TRBJ1-1; D is undetermined. Germline loops: CDR1 SGHRS, CDR2 YFSETQ. Trimming stripped 0 bases from V and 4 bases from J, with 10 bases between. The CDR3 loop spans 14 amino acids.

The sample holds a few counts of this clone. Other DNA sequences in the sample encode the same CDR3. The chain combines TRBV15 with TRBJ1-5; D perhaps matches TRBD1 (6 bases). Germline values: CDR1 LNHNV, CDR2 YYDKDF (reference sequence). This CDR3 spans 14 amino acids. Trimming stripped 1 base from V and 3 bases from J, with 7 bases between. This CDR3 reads CATSRGTDNQPQHF. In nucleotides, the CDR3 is TGTGCCACCAGCAGAGGGACAGACAATCAGCCCCAGCATTTT.

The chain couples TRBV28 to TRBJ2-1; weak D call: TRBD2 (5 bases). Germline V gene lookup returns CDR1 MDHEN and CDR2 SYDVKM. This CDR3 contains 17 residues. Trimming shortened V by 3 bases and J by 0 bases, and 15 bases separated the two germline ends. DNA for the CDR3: TGTGCCAGCAGTTTTTTGTACTTCGGGGACTCCTACAATGAGCAGTTCTTC. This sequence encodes CASSFLYFGDSYNEQFF.

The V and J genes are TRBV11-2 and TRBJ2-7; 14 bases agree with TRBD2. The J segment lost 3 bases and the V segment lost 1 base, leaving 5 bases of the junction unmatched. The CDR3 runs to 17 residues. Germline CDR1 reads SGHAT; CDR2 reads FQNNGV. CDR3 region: CASSLGGLAGVIYEQYF. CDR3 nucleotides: TGTGCCAGCAGCTTAGGGGGACTAGCGGGAGTAATCTACGAGCAGTACTTC.

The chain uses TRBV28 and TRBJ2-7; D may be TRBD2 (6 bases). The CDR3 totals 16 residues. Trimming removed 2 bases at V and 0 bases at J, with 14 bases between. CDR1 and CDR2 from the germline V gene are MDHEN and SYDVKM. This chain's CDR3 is CASSLTDSGFSYEQYF. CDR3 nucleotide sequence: TGTGCCAGCAGTTTAACCGACAGCGGGTTCTCCTACGAGCAGTACTTC.

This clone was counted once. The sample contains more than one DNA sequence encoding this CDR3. In DNA, the CDR3 is TGTGCCAGCAGCTTCGGGAGGGGAGAGACCCAGTACTTC. Its protein product is CASSFGRGETQYF. The rearrangement uses TRBV7-9 and TRBJ2-5; TRBD2 matches at 8 bases. There are 13 residues in the CDR3. Per germline, CDR1 SEHNR and CDR2 FQNEAQ (reference sequence). The J segment lost 4 bases and the V segment lost 3 bases, leaving 1 base of the junction unmatched.

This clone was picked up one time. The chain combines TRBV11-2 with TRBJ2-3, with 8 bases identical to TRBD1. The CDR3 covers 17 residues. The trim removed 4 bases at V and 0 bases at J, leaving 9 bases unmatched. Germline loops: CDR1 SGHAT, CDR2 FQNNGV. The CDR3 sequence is CASSWGPTGVSTDTQYF. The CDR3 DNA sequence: TGTGCCAGCAGCTGGGGTCCGACAGGGGTCAGCACAGATACGCAGTATTTT.

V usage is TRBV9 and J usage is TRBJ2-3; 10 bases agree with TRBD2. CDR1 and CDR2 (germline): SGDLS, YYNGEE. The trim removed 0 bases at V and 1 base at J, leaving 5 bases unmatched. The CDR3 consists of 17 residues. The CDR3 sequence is CASSVAQREGGTDTQYF. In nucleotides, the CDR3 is TGTGCCAGCAGCGTAGCTCAGCGGGAGGGCGGCACAGATACGCAGTATTTT.